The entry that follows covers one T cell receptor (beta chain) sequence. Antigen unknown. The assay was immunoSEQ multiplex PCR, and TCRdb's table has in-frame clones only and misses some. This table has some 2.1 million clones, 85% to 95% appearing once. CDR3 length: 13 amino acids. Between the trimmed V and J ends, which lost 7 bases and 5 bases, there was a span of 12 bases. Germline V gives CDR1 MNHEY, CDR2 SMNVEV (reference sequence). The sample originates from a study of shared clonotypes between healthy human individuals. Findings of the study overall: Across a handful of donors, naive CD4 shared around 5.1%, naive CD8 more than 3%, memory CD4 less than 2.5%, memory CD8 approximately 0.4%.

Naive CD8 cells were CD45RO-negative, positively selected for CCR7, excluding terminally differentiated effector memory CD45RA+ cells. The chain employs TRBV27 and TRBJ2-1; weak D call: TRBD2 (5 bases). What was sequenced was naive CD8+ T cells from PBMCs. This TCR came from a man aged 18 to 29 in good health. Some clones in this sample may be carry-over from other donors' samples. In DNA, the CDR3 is TGTGCCAGCACCGGACTGGGCAACAATGAGCAGTTCTTC. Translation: CASTGLGNNEQFF.